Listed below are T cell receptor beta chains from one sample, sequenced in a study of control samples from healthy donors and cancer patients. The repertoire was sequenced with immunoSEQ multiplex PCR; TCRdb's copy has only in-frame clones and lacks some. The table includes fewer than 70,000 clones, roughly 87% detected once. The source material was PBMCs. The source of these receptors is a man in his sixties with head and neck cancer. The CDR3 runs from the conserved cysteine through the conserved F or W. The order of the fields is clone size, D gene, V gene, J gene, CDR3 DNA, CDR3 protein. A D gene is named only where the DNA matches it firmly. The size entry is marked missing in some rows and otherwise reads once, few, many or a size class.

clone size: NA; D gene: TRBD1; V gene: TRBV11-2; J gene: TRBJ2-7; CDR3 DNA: TGTGCCAGCAGCTTAGATTTGGGTACAGGGGCGTACGAGCAGTACTTC; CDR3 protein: CASSLDLGTGAYEQYF
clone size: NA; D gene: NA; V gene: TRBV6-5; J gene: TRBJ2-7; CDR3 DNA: TGTGCCAGCAGCAGGGGTGGAGGGGGAAGGGAGCAGTACTTC; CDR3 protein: CASSRGGGGREQYF
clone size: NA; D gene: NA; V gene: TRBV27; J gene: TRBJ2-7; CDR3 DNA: TGTGCCAGCAGCCTTAGAAGGGGTGACGAGCAGTACTTC; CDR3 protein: CASSLRRGDEQYF
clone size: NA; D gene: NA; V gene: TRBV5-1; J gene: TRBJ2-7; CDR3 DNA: TGCGCCAGCAGCTTGGAAGGCGTTCTATCCTACGAGCAGTACTTC; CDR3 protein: CASSLEGVLSYEQYF
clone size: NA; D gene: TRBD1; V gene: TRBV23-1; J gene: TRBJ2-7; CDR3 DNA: TGCGCCAGCAGTCAGCGCGGCGGGACAGGGGGCGAACCTTACATTTTCGAGCAGTACTTC; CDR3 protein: CASSQRGGTGGEPYIFEQYF
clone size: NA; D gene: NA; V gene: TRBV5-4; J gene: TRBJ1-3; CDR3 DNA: TGTGCCAGCAGCGGCGCCCCGGACAAAGCTGGAAACACCATATATTTT; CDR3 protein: CASSGAPDKAGNTIYF
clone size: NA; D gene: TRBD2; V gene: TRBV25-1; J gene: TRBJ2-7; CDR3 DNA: TGTGCCAGCAGTCTTGGACTAGTAACCCACGAGCAGTACTTC; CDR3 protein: CASSLGLVTHEQYF
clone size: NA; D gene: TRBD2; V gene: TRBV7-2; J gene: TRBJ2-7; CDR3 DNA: TGTGCCAGCAGCTTAGGGACGGCTCTTAGCGGGGTCGGGAAGCAGTACTTC; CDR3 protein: CASSLGTALSGVGKQYF
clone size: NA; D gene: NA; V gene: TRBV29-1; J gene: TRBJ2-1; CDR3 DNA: TGCAGCGTTGAAGAGCCCGGCGAGGGGAGCTCCTACAATGAGCAGTTCTTC; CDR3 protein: CSVEEPGEGSSYNEQFF
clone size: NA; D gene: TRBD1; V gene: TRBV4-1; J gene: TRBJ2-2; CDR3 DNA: TGCGCCACCTCGGACAGGGATAACACCGGGGAGCTGTTTTTT; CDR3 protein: CATSDRDNTGELFF
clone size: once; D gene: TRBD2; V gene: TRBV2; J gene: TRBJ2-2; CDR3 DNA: TGTGCCAGCAGAGGACTAGGGGCCGGGGAGCTGTTTTTT; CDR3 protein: CASRGLGAGELFF